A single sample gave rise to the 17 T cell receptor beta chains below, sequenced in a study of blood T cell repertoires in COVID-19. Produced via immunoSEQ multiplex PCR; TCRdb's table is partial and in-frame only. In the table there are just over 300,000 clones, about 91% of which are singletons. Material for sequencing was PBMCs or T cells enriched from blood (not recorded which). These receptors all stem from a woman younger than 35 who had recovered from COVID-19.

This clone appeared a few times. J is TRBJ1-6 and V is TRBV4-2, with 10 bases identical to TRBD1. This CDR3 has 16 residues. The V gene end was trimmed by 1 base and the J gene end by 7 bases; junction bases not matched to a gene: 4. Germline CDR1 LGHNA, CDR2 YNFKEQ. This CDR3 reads CASSQVEGQGNSPLHF. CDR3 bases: TGTGCCAGCAGCCAAGTGGAGGGACAGGGGAATTCACCCCTCCACTTT.

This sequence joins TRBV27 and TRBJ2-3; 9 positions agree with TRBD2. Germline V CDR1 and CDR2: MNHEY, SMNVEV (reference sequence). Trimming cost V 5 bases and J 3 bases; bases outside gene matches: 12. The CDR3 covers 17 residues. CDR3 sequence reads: CASSLLPASGGTDTQYF. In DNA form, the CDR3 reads TGTGCCAGCAGTCTCCTTCCGGCCAGCGGGGGGACAGATACGCAGTATTTT.

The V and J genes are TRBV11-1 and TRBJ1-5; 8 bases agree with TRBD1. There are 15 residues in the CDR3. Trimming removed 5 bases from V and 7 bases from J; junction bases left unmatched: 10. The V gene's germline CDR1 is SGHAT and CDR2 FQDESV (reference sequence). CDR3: CASSPGQGFGQPQHF. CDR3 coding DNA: TGTGCCAGCAGCCCAGGACAGGGCTTTGGACAGCCCCAGCATTTT.

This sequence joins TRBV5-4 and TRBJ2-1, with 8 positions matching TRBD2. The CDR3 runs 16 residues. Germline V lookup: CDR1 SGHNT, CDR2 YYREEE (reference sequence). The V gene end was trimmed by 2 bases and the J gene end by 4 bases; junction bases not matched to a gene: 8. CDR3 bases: TGTGCCAGCAGCTTCTCTGTGCGGGGGGATTACAATGAGCAGTTCTTC. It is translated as CASSFSVRGDYNEQFF.

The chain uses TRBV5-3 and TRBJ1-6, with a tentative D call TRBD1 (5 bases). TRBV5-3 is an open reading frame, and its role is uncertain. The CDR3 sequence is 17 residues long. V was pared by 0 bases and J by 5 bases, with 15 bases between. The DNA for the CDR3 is TGTGCCAGAAGCTTGGCCAGTCAGGGTAGGGATAATTCACCCCTCCACTTT. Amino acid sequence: CARSLASQGRDNSPLHF.

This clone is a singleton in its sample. The CDR3 nucleotides read TGTGCCAGCAGTCCCTCGGCGGGGGAATCATTATTCGAGCAGTACTTC. Its translation: CASSPSAGESLFEQYF. This sequence joins TRBV27 and TRBJ2-7, with 7 bases lining up with TRBD2. The V and J ends lost 5 bases and 6 bases, in that order; junction bases with no gene match: 16. Germline V gene lookup returns CDR1 MNHEY and CDR2 SMNVEV (reference sequence). The CDR3 spans 16 residues.

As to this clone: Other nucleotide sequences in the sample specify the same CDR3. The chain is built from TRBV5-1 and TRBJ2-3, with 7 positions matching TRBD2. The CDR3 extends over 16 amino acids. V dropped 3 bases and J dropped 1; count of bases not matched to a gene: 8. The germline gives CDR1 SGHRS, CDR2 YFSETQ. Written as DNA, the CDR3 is TGCGCCAGCAGCTCGAGATTAGCGGGTGGCACAGATACGCAGTATTTT. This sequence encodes CASSSRLAGGTDTQYF.

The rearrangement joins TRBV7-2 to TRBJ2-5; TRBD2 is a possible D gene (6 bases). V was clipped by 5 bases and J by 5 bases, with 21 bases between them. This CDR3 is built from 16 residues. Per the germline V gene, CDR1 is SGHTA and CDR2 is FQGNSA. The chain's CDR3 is CASSRAASGAGETQYF. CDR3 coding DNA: TGTGCCAGCAGCCGCGCCGCCTCGGGAGCAGGGGAGACCCAGTACTTC.

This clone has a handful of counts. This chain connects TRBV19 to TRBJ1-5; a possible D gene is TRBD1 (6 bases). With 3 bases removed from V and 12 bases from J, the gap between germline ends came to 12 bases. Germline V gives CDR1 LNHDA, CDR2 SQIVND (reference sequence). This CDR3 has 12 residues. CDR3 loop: CASSIYQGIQHF. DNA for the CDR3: TGTGCCAGTAGTATCTATCAGGGGATCCAGCATTTT.

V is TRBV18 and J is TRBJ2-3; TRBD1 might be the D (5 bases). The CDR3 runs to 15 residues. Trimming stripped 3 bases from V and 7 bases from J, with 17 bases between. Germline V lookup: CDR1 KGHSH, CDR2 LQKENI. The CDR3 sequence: CASSPSQGEPNTQYF. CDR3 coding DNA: TGTGCCAGCTCACCCTCTCAAGGGGAACCGAATACGCAGTATTTT.

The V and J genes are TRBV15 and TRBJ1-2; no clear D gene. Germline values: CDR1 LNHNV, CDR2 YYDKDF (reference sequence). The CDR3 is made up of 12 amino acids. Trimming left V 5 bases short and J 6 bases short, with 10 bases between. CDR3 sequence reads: CATSRGRDGYTF. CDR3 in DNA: TGTGCCACCAGCCGGGGTCGAGATGGCTACACCTTC.

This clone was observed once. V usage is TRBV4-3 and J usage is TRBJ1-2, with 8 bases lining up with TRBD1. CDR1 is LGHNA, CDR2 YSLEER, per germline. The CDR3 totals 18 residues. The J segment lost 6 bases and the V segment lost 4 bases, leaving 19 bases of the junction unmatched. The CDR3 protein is CASSLRTSLRTGGDGYTF. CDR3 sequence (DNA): TGCGCCAGCAGCCTAAGGACGAGCCTAAGAACAGGGGGAGATGGCTACACCTTC.

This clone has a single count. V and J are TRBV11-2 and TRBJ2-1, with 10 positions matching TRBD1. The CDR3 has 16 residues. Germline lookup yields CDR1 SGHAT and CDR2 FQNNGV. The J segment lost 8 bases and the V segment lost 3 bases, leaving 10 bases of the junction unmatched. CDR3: CASSFTGTGERDEQFF. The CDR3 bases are TGTGCCAGCAGCTTTACCGGGACAGGGGAGCGGGATGAGCAGTTCTTC.

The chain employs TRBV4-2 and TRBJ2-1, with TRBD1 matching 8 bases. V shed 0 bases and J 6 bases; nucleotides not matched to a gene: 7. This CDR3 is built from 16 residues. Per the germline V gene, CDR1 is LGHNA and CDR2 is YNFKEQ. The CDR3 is CASSQDSGGSSNEQFF. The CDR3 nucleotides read TGTGCCAGCAGCCAAGATTCAGGGGGCTCGAGCAATGAGCAGTTCTTC.

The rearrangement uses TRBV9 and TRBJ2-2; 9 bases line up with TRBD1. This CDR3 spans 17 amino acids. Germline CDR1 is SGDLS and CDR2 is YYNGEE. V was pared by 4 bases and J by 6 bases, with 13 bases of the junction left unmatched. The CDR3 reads CASSLQGARNPPGELFF. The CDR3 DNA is TGTGCCAGCAGCTTACAGGGGGCGCGGAATCCCCCCGGGGAGCTGTTTTTT.

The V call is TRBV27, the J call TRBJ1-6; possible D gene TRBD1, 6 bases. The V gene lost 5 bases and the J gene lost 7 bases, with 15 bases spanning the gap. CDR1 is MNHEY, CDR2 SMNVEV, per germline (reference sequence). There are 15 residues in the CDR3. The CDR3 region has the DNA TGTGCCAGCAGTATAGGACAGTTCGGGAATTCACCCCTCCACTTT. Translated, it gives CASSIGQFGNSPLHF.

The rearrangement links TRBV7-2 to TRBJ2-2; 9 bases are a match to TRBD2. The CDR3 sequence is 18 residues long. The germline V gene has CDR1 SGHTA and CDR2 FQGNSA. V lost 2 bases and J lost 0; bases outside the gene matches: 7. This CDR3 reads CASSLSGGTHANTGELFF. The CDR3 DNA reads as TGTGCCAGCAGCTTAAGCGGGGGGACCCACGCGAACACCGGGGAGCTGTTTTTT.